Following are 9 T cell receptor beta chains from one sample sequenced in a study of CD4+ T cells in melanoma. The assay was immunoSEQ multiplex PCR, and TCRdb's table has in-frame clones only and misses some. The table shows just under 10,000 clones, with about 63% occurring only once. The sequencing sample was made of cells from a culture (not recorded whether cultured in vitro). Every receptor here comes from a human donor with melanoma.

J is TRBJ2-1 and V is TRBV29-1, with TRBD2 identical over 7 bases. The CDR3 contains 15 residues. V lost 6 bases, J lost 4 bases, and 12 bases stayed unmatched. CDR1 is SQVTM and CDR2 is ANQGSEA in the germline V gene. CDR3 DNA: TGCAGCGTACCTCCCCGGTCAGCGGGATACAATGAGCAGTTCTTC. It specifies CSVPPRSAGYNEQFF.

The V gene is TRBV5-1, the J gene TRBJ2-1; 9 bases match TRBD1. V lost 4 bases, J lost 13 bases, and 6 bases stayed unmatched. Germline V gene data show CDR1 as SGHRS and CDR2 as YFSETQ. The CDR3 loop spans 12 amino acids. The chain's CDR3 is CASSLGQGTQFF. In nucleotides, the CDR3 is TGCGCCAGCAGCCTAGGACAGGGGACTCAGTTCTTC.

This clone was counted only a few times. The chain is built from TRBV11-2 and TRBJ1-2; TRBD1 aligns across 9 bases. The V and J ends lost 1 base and 13 bases, in that order; junction bases with no gene match: 10. Germline CDR1 reads SGHAT; CDR2 reads FQNNGV. This CDR3 has 14 amino acids. CDR3 bases: TGTGCCAGCAGCTTAGTGGCGGGGACAGGGCCACCCACCTTC. Translated: CASSLVAGTGPPTF.

CDR3 nucleotide sequence: TGTGCCAGCGGGCCGGATACCAGAAACACTGAAGCTTTCTTT. It is translated as CASGPDTRNTEAFF. The chain joins TRBV7-9 to TRBJ1-1; D remains unclear. The germline V gene has CDR1 SEHNR and CDR2 FQNEAQ (reference sequence). Trimming took 8 bases from V and 2 from J, leaving 15 bases between them. The CDR3 totals 14 residues. The full variable domain, its missing parts supplied by reference TRBV7-9 and TRBJ1-1, is DTGVSQNPRHKITKRGQNVTFRCDPISEHNRLYWYRQTLGQGPEFLTYFQNEAQLEKSRLLSDRFSAERPKGSFSTLEIQRTEQGDSAMYLCASGPDTRNTEAFFGQGTRLTVV.

The rearrangement joins TRBV7-9 to TRBJ1-2; D is uncertain. CDR3 length: 15 amino acids. Germline V lookup: CDR1 SEHNR, CDR2 FQNEAQ (reference sequence). Trimming shortened V by 6 bases and J by 6 bases, and 20 bases separated the two germline ends. The CDR3 sequence is CASRTSGVQGNGYTF. The CDR3 region has the DNA TGTGCCAGCAGGACTAGCGGGGTGCAAGGGAATGGCTACACCTTC.

This chain links TRBV30 with TRBJ2-3; 10 bases fit TRBD1. From germline, CDR1 is GTSNPN and CDR2 SVGIG (reference sequence). This CDR3 spans 16 amino acids. V shed 2 bases, J shed 3 bases, and the junction held 8 bases outside the gene matches. This CDR3 reads CAWSPRRQGATDTQYF. DNA of the CDR3: TGTGCCTGGAGTCCACGACGACAGGGGGCAACAGATACGCAGTATTTT. The entire variable domain, with the rest obtained from reference TRBV30 and TRBJ2-3, is as follows: SQTIHQWPATLVQPVGSPLSLECTVEGTSNPNLYWYRQAAGRGLQLLFYSVGIGQISSEVPQNLSASRPQDRQFILSSKKLLLSDSGFYLCAWSPRRQGATDTQYFGPGTRLTVL.

The chain employs TRBV29-1 and TRBJ1-2; D not certain. Germline CDR1 and CDR2: SQVTM and ANQGSEA. CDR3 length equals 13 residues. V was trimmed by 2 bases and J by 7 bases, leaving 14 bases between them. This chain's CDR3 is CSVEKTGEVGYTF. The CDR3 DNA sequence: TGCAGCGTTGAAAAAACGGGAGAGGTTGGCTACACCTTC.

The chain carries TRBV11-2 and TRBJ1-3, with no clear D. This CDR3 is 13 amino acids long. Looked up from germline, CDR1 is SGHAT and CDR2 is FQNNGV. V lost 5 bases to trimming and J lost 3 bases, with 8 bases between them. CDR3 region: CASSPQFGNTIYF. The CDR3 DNA follows: TGTGCCAGCAGCCCGCAGTTTGGAAACACCATATATTTT.

V and J are TRBV6-1 and TRBJ2-3; D is undetermined. The ends were cut back, 6 bases at V and 2 bases at J, with 6 bases in the middle. Germline V gene lookup returns CDR1 MNHNS and CDR2 SASEGT. The CDR3 is made up of 12 amino acids. In DNA form, the CDR3 reads TGTGCCAGCAGGGGGAACACAGATACGCAGTATTTT. Protein: CASRGNTDTQYF.